This is a list of T cell receptor beta chains from one sample in a study of blood T cell repertoires in COVID-19. The data were produced by immunoSEQ multiplex PCR, yet TCRdb's version contains in-frame clones alone and is incomplete. This sample has 300,000 or so clones, with around 88% found just once. Material: peripheral blood. These receptors were obtained from a woman aged 30 to 39 who had recovered from COVID-19. CDR3s include the opening cysteine and the closing phenylalanine or tryptophan. The D gene is left open where the match is weak. Some rows mark clone size as missing; the rest say once, few, many or name a class of expanded clone.

cdr3_aa: CASSTFRTGVDEQFF
cdr3_nt: TGTGCCAGCAGTACGTTCCGGACAGGGGTTGATGAGCAGTTCTTC
d_call: TRBD1
clone_size: .
v_call: TRBV6-5
j_call: TRBJ2-1

cdr3_aa: CASSQEGGNSYEQYF
cdr3_nt: TGCGCCAGCAGCCAAGAAGGCGGCAATTCCTACGAGCAGTACTTC
d_call: .
clone_size: .
v_call: TRBV4-3
j_call: TRBJ2-7

cdr3_aa: CASSYEPGRADTQYF
cdr3_nt: TGTGCCAGCAGCTATGAGCCGGGTCGGGCAGATACGCAGTATTTT
d_call: .
clone_size: .
v_call: TRBV5-4
j_call: TRBJ2-3

cdr3_aa: CATSRVGEGEAFF
cdr3_nt: TGTGCCACCAGCAGAGTAGGGGAGGGTGAAGCTTTCTTT
d_call: .
clone_size: .
v_call: TRBV15
j_call: TRBJ1-1

cdr3_aa: CASSQVSGVTEAFF
cdr3_nt: TGTGCCAGCAGCCAAGTTTCCGGGGTTACTGAAGCTTTCTTT
d_call: .
clone_size: few
v_call: TRBV3-1/TRBV3-2
j_call: TRBJ1-1

cdr3_aa: CASSYKGTGDTGELFF
cdr3_nt: TGTGCCAGCAGTTACAAGGGGACAGGGGATACCGGGGAGCTGTTTTTT
d_call: TRBD1
clone_size: .
v_call: TRBV6-2/TRBV6-3
j_call: TRBJ2-2

cdr3_aa: CASSRTGSYNQPQHF
cdr3_nt: TGTGCCAGCAGTAGAACAGGGTCCTACAATCAGCCCCAGCATTTT
d_call: .
clone_size: .
v_call: TRBV6-5
j_call: TRBJ1-5

cdr3_aa: CASSRQDRAGEQYF
cdr3_nt: TGTGCCAGCTCACGACAGGACAGGGCTGGCGAGCAGTACTTC
d_call: TRBD1
clone_size: .
v_call: TRBV18
j_call: TRBJ2-7

cdr3_aa: CASSEDWLAGVYEQYF
cdr3_nt: TGTGCCAGCAGTGAAGATTGGCTAGCGGGGGTCTACGAGCAGTACTTC
d_call: TRBD2
clone_size: .
v_call: TRBV2
j_call: TRBJ2-7

cdr3_aa: CASSLSSYNEQFF
cdr3_nt: TGTGCCAGCAGTTTATCATCCTACAATGAGCAGTTCTTC
d_call: .
clone_size: .
v_call: TRBV28
j_call: TRBJ2-1

cdr3_aa: CASSLAGGNEQFF
cdr3_nt: TGTGCCAGCAGTCTAGCGGGGGGAAATGAGCAGTTCTTC
d_call: TRBD2
clone_size: .
v_call: TRBV6-6
j_call: TRBJ2-1

cdr3_aa: CASTLTPDRLYGYTF
cdr3_nt: TGTGCCAGCACCTTGACCCCCGACCGACTTTATGGCTACACCTTC
d_call: .
clone_size: .
v_call: TRBV9
j_call: TRBJ1-2

cdr3_aa: CASSFSLRGHQPQHF
cdr3_nt: TGTGCCAGCAGTTTCTCCCTCAGGGGGCATCAGCCCCAGCATTTT
d_call: TRBD1
clone_size: .
v_call: TRBV28
j_call: TRBJ1-5

cdr3_aa: CASSYGLGQETQYF
cdr3_nt: TGTGCCAGCAGCTACGGACTAGGCCAAGAGACCCAGTACTTC
d_call: TRBD2
clone_size: .
v_call: TRBV4-2
j_call: TRBJ2-5

cdr3_aa: CATRPQQGLSTDTQYF
cdr3_nt: TGTGCCACCCGGCCCCAACAGGGCCTTAGCACAGATACGCAGTATTTT
d_call: .
clone_size: .
v_call: TRBV7-7
j_call: TRBJ2-3

cdr3_aa: CASSSLGTEEAFF
cdr3_nt: TGTGCCAGCAGCTCCTTAGGGACAGAAGAAGCTTTCTTT
d_call: TRBD1
clone_size: .
v_call: TRBV7-9
j_call: TRBJ1-1

cdr3_aa: CASSRLQGNTGELFF
cdr3_nt: TGTGCCAGCAGCCGATTGCAGGGGAACACCGGGGAGCTGTTTTTT
d_call: .
clone_size: .
v_call: TRBV14
j_call: TRBJ2-2

cdr3_aa: CASSFLRGLLFF
cdr3_nt: TGTGCCAGCAGTTTTCTCAGGGGCTTGCTGTTTTTT
d_call: .
clone_size: .
v_call: TRBV28
j_call: TRBJ1-4

cdr3_aa: CASSPGTEETQYF
cdr3_nt: TGCGCCAGCAGCCCTGGGACAGAAGAGACCCAGTACTTC
d_call: TRBD1
clone_size: .
v_call: TRBV4-1
j_call: TRBJ2-5

cdr3_aa: CASSERAGLEGYEQYF
cdr3_nt: TGTGCCAGCAGTGAAAGAGCAGGACTGGAAGGCTACGAGCAGTACTTC
d_call: .
clone_size: .
v_call: TRBV6-1
j_call: TRBJ2-7

cdr3_aa: CASSQLSSGGAYEQYF
cdr3_nt: TGCGCCAGCAGCCAACTTTCTAGCGGGGGGGCCTACGAGCAGTACTTC
d_call: TRBD2
clone_size: once
v_call: TRBV4-1
j_call: TRBJ2-7

cdr3_aa: CASSNRQGYEQYF
cdr3_nt: TGTGCCAGCAGCAACAGACAGGGCTACGAGCAGTACTTC
d_call: TRBD1
clone_size: .
v_call: TRBV7-2
j_call: TRBJ2-7

cdr3_aa: CASSLEGGGSQPQHF
cdr3_nt: TGCGCCAGCAGCTTGGAAGGCGGCGGTTCTCAACCCCAGCATTTT
d_call: .
clone_size: .
v_call: TRBV5-1
j_call: TRBJ1-5

cdr3_aa: CASSLARQGDYEQYF
cdr3_nt: TGTGCCAGCAGCTTAGCGCGACAGGGCGACTACGAGCAGTACTTC
d_call: TRBD1
clone_size: .
v_call: TRBV7-8
j_call: TRBJ2-7

cdr3_aa: CASSIRGSGQPQHF
cdr3_nt: TGTGCCAGTAGTATACGGGGGTCCGGGCAGCCCCAGCATTTT
d_call: .
clone_size: .
v_call: TRBV19
j_call: TRBJ1-5

cdr3_aa: CASRVGTEAGGGYTF
cdr3_nt: TGTGCCAGCAGGGTAGGGACAGAGGCCGGAGGTGGCTACACCTTC
d_call: TRBD1
clone_size: .
v_call: TRBV2
j_call: TRBJ1-2

cdr3_aa: CASSPKLGQGNEKLFF
cdr3_nt: TGTGCCAGCTCACCGAAACTGGGACAGGGAAATGAAAAACTGTTTTTT
d_call: TRBD1
clone_size: .
v_call: TRBV18
j_call: TRBJ1-4

cdr3_aa: CASTLRRGYEQYF
cdr3_nt: TGTGCCAGCACCCTCAGGAGGGGCTACGAGCAGTACTTC
d_call: .
clone_size: .
v_call: TRBV28
j_call: TRBJ2-7

cdr3_aa: CASSVDSGADTQYF
cdr3_nt: TGTGCCAGCAGCGTAGATTCGGGGGCAGATACGCAGTATTTT
d_call: .
clone_size: .
v_call: TRBV9
j_call: TRBJ2-3

cdr3_aa: CASSEQAGYKIGGYTF
cdr3_nt: TGTGCCAGCAGTGAGCAAGCGGGCTACAAGATTGGTGGCTACACCTTC
d_call: .
clone_size: .
v_call: TRBV25-1
j_call: TRBJ1-2

cdr3_aa: CASSVDVSISGNTIYF
cdr3_nt: TGTGCCAGCAGCGTAGATGTTTCTATCTCTGGAAACACCATATATTTT
d_call: .
clone_size: .
v_call: TRBV9
j_call: TRBJ1-3

cdr3_aa: CASSLPGGTRSGNTIYF
cdr3_nt: TGTGCCAGCAGCTTACCGGGGGGGACTAGGAGTGGAAACACCATATATTTT
d_call: .
clone_size: .
v_call: TRBV11-2
j_call: TRBJ1-3

cdr3_aa: CATSDLGANEQFF
cdr3_nt: TGTGCCACCAGTGACCTGGGGGCAAATGAGCAGTTCTTC
d_call: .
clone_size: few
v_call: TRBV24-1
j_call: TRBJ2-1

cdr3_aa: CASSGTSGVYEQYF
cdr3_nt: TGTGCCAGCAGTGGCACTAGCGGGGTATACGAGCAGTACTTC
d_call: TRBD2
clone_size: .
v_call: TRBV2
j_call: TRBJ2-7

cdr3_aa: CACPKGQVGTDTQYF
cdr3_nt: TGTGCCTGCCCCAAAGGACAGGTGGGCACAGATACGCAGTATTTT
d_call: TRBD1
clone_size: .
v_call: TRBV30
j_call: TRBJ2-3

cdr3_aa: CASSDQGTGELFF
cdr3_nt: TGTGCCAGCAGTGACCAGGGGACCGGGGAGCTGTTTTTT
d_call: .
clone_size: many
v_call: TRBV6-4
j_call: TRBJ2-2

cdr3_aa: CASSQDDFSLHF
cdr3_nt: TGCGCCAGCAGCCAAGACGACTTCTCCCTCCACTTT
d_call: .
clone_size: .
v_call: TRBV4-3
j_call: TRBJ1-6

cdr3_aa: CASSLDALDEQFF
cdr3_nt: TGTGCCAGCAGCTTAGACGCCCTAGACGAGCAGTTCTTC
d_call: .
clone_size: few
v_call: TRBV7-3
j_call: TRBJ2-1

cdr3_aa: CASSLRDRTYEQYF
cdr3_nt: TGTGCCAGCAGCTTACGCGACAGAACCTACGAGCAGTACTTC
d_call: .
clone_size: .
v_call: TRBV7-2
j_call: TRBJ2-7

cdr3_aa: CASSFPGQPYGYTF
cdr3_nt: TGTGCCAGCAGCTTCCCTGGGCAGCCCTATGGCTACACCTTC
d_call: .
clone_size: .
v_call: TRBV11-2
j_call: TRBJ1-2

cdr3_aa: CARRTGGAGSPLHF
cdr3_nt: TGTGCCCGTCGGACAGGGGGCGCAGGCTCACCCCTCCACTTT
d_call: TRBD1
clone_size: .
v_call: TRBV2
j_call: TRBJ1-6

cdr3_aa: CASSFFRDRGLDTDTQYF
cdr3_nt: TGCGCCAGCAGTTTTTTCCGGGACAGGGGGCTGGACACAGATACGCAGTATTTT
d_call: TRBD1
clone_size: .
v_call: TRBV5-1
j_call: TRBJ2-3